The rows below give T cell receptor beta chains drawn from one sample of a study of blood T cell repertoires in COVID-19. Profiling relied on immunoSEQ multiplex PCR, and the TCRdb table lists in-frame clones only, not all of them. The sample yields around 200,000 clones, about 84% seen once. The specimen sequenced was peripheral blood. The receptors shown here come from a human donor in a cohort sampled during active COVID-19. Both conserved end residues are trimmed from each CDR3. The order of the fields is V gene, J gene, CDR3 protein.

v_call: TRBV13
j_call: TRBJ1-1
cdr3_aa: ASSAFRTENTEAF

v_call: TRBV4-1
j_call: TRBJ2-3
cdr3_aa: ASSQLPGQGNTDTQY

v_call: TRBV3-1/TRBV3-2
j_call: TRBJ2-7
cdr3_aa: ASSQDSFSYEQY

v_call: TRBV13
j_call: TRBJ2-7
cdr3_aa: ASSLGRTGFGHEQY

v_call: TRBV3-1/TRBV3-2
j_call: TRBJ2-7
cdr3_aa: ASSQDPGDHEQY

v_call: TRBV27
j_call: TRBJ1-1
cdr3_aa: ASSGDRGFTEAF

v_call: TRBV7-3
j_call: TRBJ2-7
cdr3_aa: AGRGNCYEQY

v_call: TRBV5-1
j_call: TRBJ1-1
cdr3_aa: ASSLTGTGGNTEAF

v_call: TRBV9
j_call: TRBJ1-2
cdr3_aa: ASSAPDGYT

v_call: TRBV18
j_call: TRBJ1-1
cdr3_aa: ASSPLGQAGTEAF

v_call: TRBV6-6
j_call: TRBJ1-1
cdr3_aa: ASSRTGTWGTEAF

v_call: TRBV19
j_call: TRBJ1-6
cdr3_aa: ASRPGAPNSPLH

v_call: TRBV15
j_call: TRBJ1-4
cdr3_aa: ATSRDRGHEKLF

v_call: TRBV6-5
j_call: TRBJ1-2
cdr3_aa: ASSLDTGAGYGYT

v_call: TRBV5-1
j_call: TRBJ2-1
cdr3_aa: ASSLGLAGDLDEQF

v_call: TRBV19
j_call: TRBJ1-2
cdr3_aa: ASSVTGASNYGYT

v_call: TRBV7-9
j_call: TRBJ1-4
cdr3_aa: ASSPDGQANEKLF

v_call: TRBV6-1
j_call: TRBJ2-1
cdr3_aa: ASSERERNEQF

v_call: TRBV6-5
j_call: TRBJ1-2
cdr3_aa: ASSYSGTVYGYT

v_call: TRBV12-5
j_call: TRBJ1-1
cdr3_aa: ASGLLVERGGKEAF

v_call: TRBV2
j_call: TRBJ1-5
cdr3_aa: ASSLARRESQH

v_call: TRBV7-9
j_call: TRBJ2-3
cdr3_aa: ASSPSGGSTDTQY

v_call: TRBV5-5
j_call: TRBJ2-7
cdr3_aa: ASSLQAAYEQY

v_call: TRBV5-4
j_call: TRBJ2-7
cdr3_aa: ASSSPDRTYEQY

v_call: TRBV5-5
j_call: TRBJ2-3
cdr3_aa: ASSLAGDTQY

v_call: TRBV15
j_call: TRBJ2-5
cdr3_aa: ATSGTGGETQY

v_call: TRBV2
j_call: TRBJ2-7
cdr3_aa: ASNPGLAVYEQY

v_call: TRBV18
j_call: TRBJ1-5
cdr3_aa: ASSPFQAPQPQH

v_call: TRBV15
j_call: TRBJ2-3
cdr3_aa: ATSLSWRTDTQY

v_call: TRBV7-3
j_call: TRBJ1-1
cdr3_aa: ASSQGQGTEAF

v_call: TRBV7-6
j_call: TRBJ1-1
cdr3_aa: ASSPHRSGKTEAF

v_call: TRBV18
j_call: TRBJ2-1
cdr3_aa: ASSPDRDNEQF